Below are 19 T cell receptor beta chains sequenced from a single sample in a study of blood T cell repertoires in COVID-19. The method was immunoSEQ multiplex PCR; TCRdb's version includes in-frame clones alone and lacks a portion of them. The profile covers approximately 150,000 clones, with roughly 84% appearing a single time and approximately 10% taken by the ten largest. The sequenced sample consisted of peripheral blood. The receptors stem from a man between 65 and 85 years old with active or convalescent COVID-19.

The rearrangement uses TRBV19 and TRBJ1-2; no reliable D call. CDR1 is LNHDA and CDR2 is SQIVND in the germline V gene (reference sequence). V was clipped by 6 bases and J by 1 base, with 15 bases between them. The CDR3 sequence is 15 residues long. The CDR3 loop reads CASRRDGRNNYGYTF. CDR3 DNA sequence: TGTGCCAGTAGGAGGGATGGGAGAAATAACTATGGCTACACCTTC. The complete variable domain, with remaining parts taken from reference TRBV19 and TRBJ1-2, reads DGGITQSPKYLFRKEGQNVTLSCEQNLNHDAMYWYRQDPGQGLRLIYYSQIVNDFQKGDIAEGYSVSREKKESFPLTVTSAQKNPTAFYLCASRRDGRNNYGYTFGSGTRLTVV.

The rearrangement joins TRBV19 to TRBJ2-3, with 9 bases aligning to TRBD2. The V segment lost 4 bases and the J segment 4 bases; nucleotides outside the gene matches: 6. The CDR3 is 15 amino acids. The germline V gene encodes CDR1 LNHDA and CDR2 SQIVND (reference sequence). The CDR3 sequence is CASSTLSGRPDTQYF. As DNA, the CDR3 is TGTGCCAGTAGTACCCTTAGCGGGAGACCAGATACGCAGTATTTT.

This sequence joins TRBV28 and TRBJ1-2; 8 bases align to TRBD1. V lost 6 bases, J lost 0 bases, and 3 bases stayed unmatched. CDR3 length equals 14 residues. Germline lookup yields CDR1 MDHEN and CDR2 SYDVKM. The CDR3, as DNA: TGTGCCAGCAGCCCACAGGGGGCTAACTATGGCTACACCTTC. This translates into CASSPQGANYGYTF.

The chain has TRBV7-2 and TRBJ2-2, with D possibly being TRBD2 (5 bases). V shed 2 bases and J shed 1 base, with 17 bases lying between them. Germline CDR1 is SGHTA and CDR2 is FQGNSA. The CDR3 sequence is 18 residues long. CDR3 sequence reads: CASSLRSPSRVNTGELFF. Here the CDR3 DNA reads TGTGCCAGCAGCTTAAGGTCGCCTAGCCGAGTGAACACCGGGGAGCTGTTTTTT.

The chain joins TRBV2 to TRBJ2-7; 9 bases agree with TRBD1. Germline CDR1 is SNHLY and CDR2 is FYNNEI. CDR3 length equals 14 residues. V gave up 6 bases and J gave up 4 bases; unmatched junction bases: 7. The CDR3 nucleotides read TGTGCCAGCAGCAACAGGGGGCAAAGGTACGAGCAGTACTTC. Its translation is CASSNRGQRYEQYF.

The rearrangement joins TRBV5-4 to TRBJ2-7, with a possible D match to TRBD1 (5 bases). The CDR3 spans 15 residues. The V gene lost 3 bases and the J gene lost 2 bases, with 15 bases spanning the gap. Germline CDR1 is SGHNT and CDR2 is YYREEE (reference sequence). The CDR3 DNA reads as TGTGCCAGCAGCTCGGCGGAGACAGTAACCTACGAGCAGTACTTC. Translation: CASSSAETVTYEQYF.

This clone appeared many times. The chain links TRBV18 to TRBJ2-7; tentatively, D is TRBD1 (5 bases). Trimming pared 2 bases from V and 0 bases from J, leaving 11 bases between. In germline, CDR1 is KGHSH, CDR2 LQKENI. The CDR3 has 15 amino acids. This CDR3 reads CASSPRGSSSYEQYF. DNA for the CDR3: TGTGCCAGCTCACCAAGGGGTTCCAGCTCCTACGAGCAGTACTTC.

The V call is TRBV19, the J call TRBJ1-5; D is unresolved. CDR1 is LNHDA, CDR2 SQIVND, per germline (reference sequence). With 6 bases removed from V and 0 bases from J, the gap between germline ends came to 9 bases. The CDR3 spans 14 residues. The CDR3 nucleotides read TGTGCCAGTAGGTACGGGGTTAGCAATCAGCCCCAGCATTTT. Translating gives CASRYGVSNQPQHF.

This chain links TRBV28 with TRBJ2-7; a weak D match, TRBD2 (5 bases). With 3 bases removed from V and 5 bases from J, the gap between germline ends came to 11 bases. This CDR3 has 13 amino acids. CDR1 is MDHEN, CDR2 SYDVKM, per germline. CDR3 loop: CASSFSNGDEQYF. Written as DNA, the CDR3 is TGTGCCAGCAGTTTCTCGAACGGGGACGAGCAGTACTTC.

The chain employs TRBV10-1 and TRBJ2-3; D is uncertain. The length of the CDR3 is 12 residues. CDR1 is WNHNN and CDR2 is SYGVQD in the germline V gene (reference sequence). The V end was cut by 4 bases, the J end by 0 bases, with 2 bases between. CDR3 region: CASSASTDTQYF. CDR3 nucleotide sequence: TGCGCCAGCAGTGCTAGCACAGATACGCAGTATTTT.

The chain couples TRBV28 to TRBJ1-4, with D tentatively TRBD1 (5 bases). With 6 bases removed from V and 8 bases from J, the gap between germline ends came to 13 bases. Germline-derived CDR1 and CDR2 are MDHEN and SYDVKM. The CDR3 length is 13 residues. Here the CDR3 DNA reads TGTGCCAGCAGAGGGGACTTAGGCGAAAAACTGTTTTTT. It codes for CASRGDLGEKLFF.

V and J are TRBV6-2 or TRBV6-3 and TRBJ2-4; 7 positions agree with TRBD1. This CDR3 is built from 20 residues. Losses at the gene ends were 2 bases for V and 0 bases for J; bases not matched to a gene: 16. CDR1 and CDR2 (germline): MNHEY, SVGEGT. CDR3 region: CASSYPEAPGTELAKNIQYF. In DNA, the CDR3 is TGTGCCAGCAGTTACCCGGAGGCCCCCGGGACAGAACTAGCCAAAAACATTCAGTACTTC.

J is TRBJ2-2 and V is TRBV2; D is possibly TRBD2 (5 bases). V was shortened by 4 bases and J by 5 bases, with 20 bases between the two germline ends. The length of the CDR3 is 17 residues. Germline loops: CDR1 SNHLY, CDR2 FYNNEI. The CDR3 loop is CASSVGMAPRKTGELFF. The CDR3 nucleotides read TGTGCCAGCAGTGTCGGGATGGCCCCTAGAAAGACCGGGGAGCTGTTTTTT. The full variable domain, in which reference TRBV2 and TRBJ2-2 provide the parts outside the CDR3, is EPEVTQTPSHQVTQMGQEVILRCVPISNHLYFYWYRQILGQKVEFLVSFYNNEISEKSEIFDDQFSVERPDGSNFTLKIRSTKLEDSAMYFCASSVGMAPRKTGELFFGEGSRLTVL.

This chain links TRBV15 with TRBJ2-4; maybe TRBD1 (5 bases). V lost 5 bases and J lost 0, with 20 bases in between. The CDR3 loop spans 18 amino acids. The germline V gene has CDR1 LNHNV and CDR2 YYDKDF (reference sequence). Here the CDR3 reads CATSARVHLELAKNIQYF. The CDR3, as DNA: TGTGCCACCAGCGCCAGGGTTCATCTTGAGCTAGCCAAAAACATTCAGTACTTC.

V gene TRBV19 combines with J gene TRBJ2-1, with a tentative D call TRBD2 (5 bases). The CDR3 is made up of 15 amino acids. The germline V gene has CDR1 LNHDA and CDR2 SQIVND (reference sequence). V lost 6 bases to trimming and J lost 4 bases, with 16 bases between them. CDR3 nucleotides: TGTGCCAGTAGCCCTGCCGGTCGGGGATACAATGAGCAGTTCTTC. Residues: CASSPAGRGYNEQFF.

The chain recombines TRBV6-6 with TRBJ2-1, with D unresolved. The V end was cut by 1 base, the J end by 7 bases, with 8 bases between. Germline CDR1 MNHNY, CDR2 SVGAGI (reference sequence). The CDR3 sequence is 13 residues long. Here the CDR3 reads CASSYFARNEQFF. As DNA, the CDR3 is TGTGCCAGCAGTTACTTTGCTAGAAATGAGCAGTTCTTC.

The chain employs TRBV3-1 (or the pseudogene TRBV3-2) and TRBJ1-1; possible D gene TRBD1, 5 bases. Trimming cost V 6 bases and J 6 bases, with 8 bases left between them. The CDR3 is made up of 11 amino acids. From germline, CDR1 is LGHDT and CDR2 YNNKEL (reference sequence). This CDR3 is CASRQQAEAFF. CDR3 coding DNA: TGTGCCAGCAGACAACAGGCTGAAGCTTTCTTT.

The chain couples TRBV30 to TRBJ1-1, with 8 bases that match TRBD1. V lost 2 bases to trimming and J lost 1 base; unmatched junction nucleotides: 6. CDR3 size: 15 residues. Germline assignment: CDR1 GTSNPN and CDR2 SVGIG (reference sequence). Here the CDR3 reads CAWSRVDRANTEAFF. In nucleotides, the CDR3 is TGTGCCTGGAGTAGGGTGGACAGGGCGAACACTGAAGCTTTCTTT.

V and J are TRBV2 and TRBJ2-5, with 7 nucleotides matching TRBD1. This CDR3 contains 15 residues. Losses at the gene ends were 3 bases for V and 4 bases for J; bases not matched to a gene: 8. The germline CDR1 and CDR2 sequences are SNHLY and FYNNEI. The CDR3, as DNA: TGTGCCAGCAGTGATTCGACAGGGATTAGAGAGACCCAGTACTTC. The encoded protein is CASSDSTGIRETQYF.